The TCR beta chain described here comes from a study of T-cell memory formation after mild COVID-19. TCRdb ran MiXCR on the 5' RACE reads and lists one entry per CDR3 protein. The sample shows around 340,000 distinct CDR3 sequences, more than 15% of them seen only once. This CDR3 has 14 amino acids. With 2 bases removed from V and 1 base from J, the gap between germline ends came to 9 bases. Germline CDR1 SGHRS, CDR2 YFSETQ. Material for sequencing was PBMCs or a T cell subset sorted from them (not recorded which). The origin of this receptor is a man younger than 35 who had mild COVID-19 (a few samples of this study predate the infection). Cell type and time point are not known. This chain uses TRBV5-1 with TRBJ1-1, with no clear D. The CDR3 bases are TGCGCCAGCAGCTTCGGGAGTTGGAACACTGAAGCTTTCTTT. Its translation is CASSFGSWNTEAFF.